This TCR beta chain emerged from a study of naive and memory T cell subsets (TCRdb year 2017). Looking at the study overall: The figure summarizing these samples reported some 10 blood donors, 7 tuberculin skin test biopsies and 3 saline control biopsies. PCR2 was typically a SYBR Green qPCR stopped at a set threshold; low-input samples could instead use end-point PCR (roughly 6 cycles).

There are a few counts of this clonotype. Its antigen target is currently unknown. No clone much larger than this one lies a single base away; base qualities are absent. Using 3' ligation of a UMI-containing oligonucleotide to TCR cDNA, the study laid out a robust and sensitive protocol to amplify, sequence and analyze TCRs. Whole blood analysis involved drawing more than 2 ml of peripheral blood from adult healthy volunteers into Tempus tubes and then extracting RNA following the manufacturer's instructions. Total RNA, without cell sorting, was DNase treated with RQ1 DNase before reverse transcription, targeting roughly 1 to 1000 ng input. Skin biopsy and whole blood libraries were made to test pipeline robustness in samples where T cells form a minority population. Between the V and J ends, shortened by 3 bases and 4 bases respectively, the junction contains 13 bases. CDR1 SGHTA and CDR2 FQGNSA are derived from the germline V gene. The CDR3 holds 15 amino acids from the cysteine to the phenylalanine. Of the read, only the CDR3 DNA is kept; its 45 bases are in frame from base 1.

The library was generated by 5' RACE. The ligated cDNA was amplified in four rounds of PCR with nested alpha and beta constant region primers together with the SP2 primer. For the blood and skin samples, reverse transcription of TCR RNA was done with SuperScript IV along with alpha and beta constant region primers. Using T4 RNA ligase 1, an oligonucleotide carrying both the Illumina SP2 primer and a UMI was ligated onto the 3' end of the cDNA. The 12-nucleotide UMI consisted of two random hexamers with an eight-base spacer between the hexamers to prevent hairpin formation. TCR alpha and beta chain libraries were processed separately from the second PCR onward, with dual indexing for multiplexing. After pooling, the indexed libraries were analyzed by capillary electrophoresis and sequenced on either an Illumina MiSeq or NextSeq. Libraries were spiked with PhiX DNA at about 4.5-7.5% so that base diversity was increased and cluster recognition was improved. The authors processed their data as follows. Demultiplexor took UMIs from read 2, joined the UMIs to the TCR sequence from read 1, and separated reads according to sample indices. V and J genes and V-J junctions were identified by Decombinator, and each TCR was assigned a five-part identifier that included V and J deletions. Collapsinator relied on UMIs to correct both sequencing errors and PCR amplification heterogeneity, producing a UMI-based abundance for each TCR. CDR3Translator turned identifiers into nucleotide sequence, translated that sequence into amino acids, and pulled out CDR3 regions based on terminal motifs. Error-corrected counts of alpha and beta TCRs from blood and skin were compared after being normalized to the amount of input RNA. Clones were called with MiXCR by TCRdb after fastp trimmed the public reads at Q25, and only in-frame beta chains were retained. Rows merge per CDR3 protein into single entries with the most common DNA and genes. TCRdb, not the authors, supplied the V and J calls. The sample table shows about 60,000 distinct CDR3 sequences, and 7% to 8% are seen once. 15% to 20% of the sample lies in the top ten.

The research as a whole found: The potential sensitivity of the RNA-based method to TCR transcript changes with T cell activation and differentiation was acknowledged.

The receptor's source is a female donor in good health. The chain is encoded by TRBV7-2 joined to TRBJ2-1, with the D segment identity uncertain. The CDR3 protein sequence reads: CASSFSWAKYNEQFF. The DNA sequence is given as TGTGCCAGCAGCTTTTCCTGGGCCAAGTACAATGAGCAGTTCTTC.